This TCR beta chain is from a study of T cells after yellow fever vaccination. Background on the study: Each low-cell-number fraction was prepared by means of SMART-Seq v4 Ultra Low Input. Study-wide points: Faster peaking, at day 5 versus 15, marked a secondary response that was weaker.

In TCRdb, the 5' RACE reads were re-called with MiXCR into one record per CDR3 protein. The sample consists of about 25,000 distinct CDR3 sequences, approximately 3.2% of them appearing once. The CDR3 spans 16 residues. CDR1 is SGHNT, CDR2 YYREEE, per germline (reference sequence). With V trimmed by 4 bases and J by 3 bases, 5 bases remained unmatched. This clonotype was recorded at least ten times. This rearrangement joins TRBV5-4 to TRBJ1-5, with 12 bases fitting TRBD1. The TCR originated in a man aged 18-30 years who received the YFV17D yellow fever vaccine. The starting material was PBMCs, either bulk or a sorted T-cell subset (CD4+, CD8+, memory, or dextramer-sorted; not recorded which), obtained about 49 days after the first yellow fever vaccination. The CDR3 nucleotides are TGTGCCAGCAGCCCGGGACAGGGGGCTAACAATCAGCCCCAGCATTTT. Encoded protein: CASSPGQGANNQPQHF.